This passage covers 32 T cell receptor beta chains from one sample sequenced in a study of blood T cells in healthy people across ages. Combining a sample-barcoded 5' primer with a J-beta primer mix, a second PCR ran for roughly 7 to 11 cycles. TCRdb reprocessed the 5' RACE reads via MiXCR and lists one record per CDR3 protein. The sample records about 1.8 million distinct CDR3 sequences, about 49% being singletons. Sequenced material: blood. These receptors all come from a woman between 40 and 50 years old in good health.

This clonotype showed up just a few times. This chain uses TRBV6-6 with TRBJ2-1, with D possibly TRBD2 on 5 matching bases. CDR1 is MNHNY and CDR2 is SVGAGI in the germline V gene (reference sequence). This CDR3 contains 15 residues. V was pared by 0 bases and J by 4 bases, with 10 bases between. CDR3 region: CASSYSRGMYNEQFF. The CDR3 DNA is TGTGCCAGCAGTTACTCGAGAGGGATGTACAATGAGCAGTTCTTC.

CDR3 nucleotide sequence: TGTGCCAGCAGCCCCCGGTACTGGGAGACCCAGTACTTC. It codes for CASSPRYWETQYF. The chain uses TRBV11-2 and TRBJ2-5; D not resolved. V lost 5 bases and J lost 5, with 12 bases in between. CDR1 SGHAT and CDR2 FQNNGV come from the germline V gene. The CDR3 covers 13 residues.

The chain combines TRBV19 with TRBJ2-3, with D hard to call. This CDR3 comprises 14 residues. Trimming shortened V by 7 bases and J by 0 bases, and 11 bases separated the two germline ends. Germline CDR1 and CDR2: LNHDA and SQIVND (reference sequence). The CDR3 loop is CASKPKSSTDTQYF. CDR3 sequence (DNA): TGTGCCAGTAAACCCAAATCGAGCACAGATACGCAGTATTTT.

The genes are TRBV5-1 and TRBJ2-7, with D perhaps TRBD1 (6 bases). The germline gives CDR1 SGHRS, CDR2 YFSETQ. With 5 bases removed from V and 5 bases from J, the gap between germline ends came to 17 bases. The CDR3 has 14 residues. The CDR3: CASSPAGVSNEQYF. CDR3 sequence (DNA): TGCGCCAGCAGTCCAGCAGGGGTATCCAACGAGCAGTACTTC.

CDR3 loop: CARPQGRSPYEQYF. The CDR3 DNA follows: TGTGCCAGACCCCAGGGCCGGAGTCCCTACGAGCAGTACTTC. The genes are TRBV11-3 and TRBJ2-7, with a weak D call TRBD1 (5 bases). The CDR3 loop spans 14 amino acids. V lost 9 bases and J lost 2, with 17 bases in between. Germline V CDR1 and CDR2: SGHNT, YENEEA.

As DNA, the CDR3 is TGTGCCAGCTCACCCTCCAGCGGGGGGTACGAGCAGTACTTC. This translates into CASSPSSGGYEQYF. The chain combines TRBV18 with TRBJ2-7, with 9 bases fitting TRBD2. The germline V gene encodes CDR1 KGHSH and CDR2 LQKENI. The CDR3 has 14 residues. V lost 3 bases to trimming and J lost 4 bases; unmatched junction nucleotides: 4.

This clonotype was picked up many times. At one end the junction does not follow the germline gene, possibly because of a read error. This chain uses TRBV5-1 with TRBJ2-7; D call uncertain. Germline V lookup: CDR1 SGHRS, CDR2 YFSETQ. CDR3 size: 11 residues. CDR3 nucleotides: TGTGCCAGCAGCTTCCTCTACGAGCAGTACTTC. Protein sequence: CASSFLYEQYF. Full variable domain (outside the CDR3, taken from reference TRBV5-1 and TRBJ2-7): KAGVTQTPRYLIKTRGQQVTLSCSPISGHRSVSWYQQTPGQGLQFLFEYFSETQRNKGNFPGRFSGRQFSNSRSEMNVSTLELGDSALYLCASSFLYEQYFGPGTRLTVT.

CDR3: CASSWGAGGDRLYF. The CDR3 DNA reads as TGTGCCAGCAGTTGGGGAGCGGGGGGCGACAGGCTGTACTTC. The chain uses TRBV12-3 or TRBV12-4 and TRBJ2-5, with 9 bases lining up with TRBD2. There are 14 residues in the CDR3. V shed 4 bases, J shed 13 bases, and the junction held 13 bases outside the gene matches.

The V call is TRBV9, the J call TRBJ2-4; the D is unclear. CDR1 SGDLS and CDR2 YYNGEE come from the germline V gene. This CDR3 is 16 amino acids long. Trimming stripped 4 bases from V and 0 bases from J, with 14 bases between. Here the CDR3 DNA reads TGTGCCAGCAGCCCACCGTTCGGCAGAGCCAAAAACATTCAGTACTTC. Translated: CASSPPFGRAKNIQYF.

The V call is TRBV20-1, the J call TRBJ2-7, with 7 bases aligning to TRBD1. This CDR3 contains 15 residues. From germline, CDR1 is DFQATT and CDR2 SNEGSKA (reference sequence). V lost 5 bases to trimming and J lost 2 bases; unmatched junction nucleotides: 12. The CDR3: CSASSGRDSPYEQYF. CDR3 in DNA: TGCAGTGCTTCCAGCGGACGGGACAGTCCCTACGAGCAGTACTTC.

This clonotype was found a few times. The chain carries TRBV29-1 and TRBJ2-1; a possible D gene is TRBD2 (6 bases). The CDR3 has 13 residues. V was pared by 6 bases and J by 8 bases, with 17 bases between. Germline assignment: CDR1 SQVTM and CDR2 ANQGSEA. As DNA, the CDR3 is TGCAGCGTGGGGGGAGCTAGCAGGGATGAGCAGTTCTTC. This encodes CSVGGASRDEQFF.

The gene calls are TRBV20-1 and TRBJ2-1, with D tentatively TRBD1 or TRBD2 (6 bases each). Trimming removed 7 bases from V and 10 bases from J, with 17 bases in between. The CDR3 is 12 residues long. CDR1 is DFQATT and CDR2 is SNEGSKA in the germline V gene (reference sequence). CDR3 bases: TGCAGTGGCTCTGGGGGGCTGAGCGAGCAGTTCTTC. This encodes CSGSGGLSEQFF.

The chain uses TRBV27 and TRBJ1-6, with unresolved D. This CDR3 comprises 13 residues. Trimming removed 6 bases at V and 8 bases at J, with 11 bases between. Germline lookup yields CDR1 MNHEY and CDR2 SMNVEV (reference sequence). CDR3 sequence: CASRSGSYSPLHF. Here the CDR3 DNA reads TGTGCCAGCAGATCCGGGTCCTATTCACCCCTCCACTTT.

V usage is TRBV11-2 and J usage is TRBJ2-4; no clear D. The CDR3 totals 14 residues. V dropped 2 bases and J dropped 5 bases, with 10 bases sitting between them. CDR1 is SGHAT, CDR2 FQNNGV, per germline. CDR3 region: CASSLWGSENIQYF. The CDR3 DNA reads TGTGCCAGCAGCTTATGGGGATCAGAAAACATTCAGTACTTC.

The chain is built from TRBV2 and TRBJ2-3; 11 nucleotides agree with TRBD2. Germline trimming cut 5 bases from V and 9 bases from J; bases unmatched to any gene: 7. Germline V gene sequence: CDR1 SNHLY, CDR2 FYNNEI. The CDR3 runs to 14 residues. This CDR3 reads CASSPGLAAGTQYF. In nucleotides, the CDR3 is TGTGCCAGCAGTCCGGGACTAGCGGCAGGCACGCAGTATTTT.

This clonotype appeared a few times. The V call is TRBV9, the J call TRBJ2-1, with D unclear. This CDR3 has 12 residues. CDR1 and CDR2 (germline): SGDLS, YYNGEE. V was cut by 0 bases and J by 5 bases, with 3 bases left in between. The CDR3 bases are TGTGCCAGCAGCGTAGTCAACAATGAGCAGTTCTTC. This translates into CASSVVNNEQFF.

As regards this clonotype: A much larger clone lies a single base off, so this may be a read error. The CDR3 loop is CATTNGGPGEQFF. The CDR3 nucleotides read TGTGCCACCACTAACGGGGGCCCCGGGGAGCAGTTCTTC. The chain recombines TRBV15 with TRBJ2-1; D could derive from TRBD1 or TRBD2 (6 bases each). Looked up from germline, CDR1 is LNHNV and CDR2 is YYDKDF (reference sequence). CDR3 length: 13 amino acids. Trimming pared 7 bases from V and 10 bases from J, leaving 17 bases between.

The J gene is TRBJ2-7, the V gene TRBV28, with 8 bases that match TRBD1. CDR1 is MDHEN and CDR2 is SYDVKM in the germline V gene. V dropped 1 base and J dropped 5; count of bases not matched to a gene: 10. The CDR3 length is 16 residues. The CDR3 here is CASSLYGQGGGNEQYF. CDR3 bases: TGTGCCAGCAGTTTATATGGACAGGGTGGGGGCAACGAGCAGTACTTC. Using reference TRBV28 and TRBJ2-7 for the parts outside the CDR3, the full variable domain is DVKVTQSSRYLVKRTGEKVFLECVQDMDHENMFWYRQDPGLGLRLIYFSYDVKMKEKGDIPEGYSVSREKKERFSLILESASTNQTSMYLCASSLYGQGGGNEQYFGPGTRLTVT.

The chain links TRBV12-3 or TRBV12-4 to TRBJ2-3; a weak D match, TRBD1 (6 bases). Trimming took off 4 bases at V and 0 bases at J, with 14 bases between the two ends. CDR3 length equals 16 residues. CDR3 sequence: CASSSRGSSSTDTQYF. CDR3 in DNA: TGTGCCAGCAGTTCAAGGGGGTCATCTAGCACAGATACGCAGTATTTT.

Worth noting for this clonotype: One junction end disagrees with the germline gene, perhaps due to a read error. This chain links TRBV7-7 with TRBJ2-5; weak D call: TRBD2 (6 bases). The CDR3 is 15 residues long. The germline CDR1 and CDR2 sequences are SSHAT and FNYEAQ (reference sequence). CDR3 sequence: CASSSVSGVGETQYF. CDR3 nucleotide sequence: TGTGCTAGCAGCTCCGTCTCGGGGGTAGGGGAGACCCAGTACTTC.

The rearrangement joins TRBV27 to TRBJ2-1; D remains ambiguous. CDR1 and CDR2 (germline): MNHEY, SMNVEV (reference sequence). There are 12 residues in the CDR3. Trimming stripped 5 bases from V and 14 bases from J, with 16 bases between. As DNA, the CDR3 is TGTGCCAGCAGTCTGATACCGGGTACAGAGTTCTTC. It codes for CASSLIPGTEFF.

The chain's CDR3 is CASNIGLGGKSYNEQFF. CDR3 sequence (DNA): TGTGCCAGCAACATAGGACTGGGAGGGAAGTCCTACAATGAGCAGTTCTTC. The J gene is TRBJ2-1, the V gene TRBV7-9; TRBD2 agrees at 7 bases. Losses at the gene ends were 7 bases for V and 1 base for J; bases not matched to a gene: 13. Germline CDR1 is SEHNR and CDR2 is FQNEAQ (reference sequence). The CDR3 is made up of 17 amino acids.

The V gene is TRBV5-1, the J gene TRBJ2-6, with 7 bases fitting TRBD1. Trimming took 4 bases from V and 0 from J; bases not matched to a gene: 13. From germline, CDR1 is SGHRS and CDR2 YFSETQ. The CDR3 has 19 amino acids. The CDR3 loop is CASSPQVRTGLSGANVLTF. Written as DNA, the CDR3 is TGCGCCAGCAGCCCGCAAGTTCGGACAGGCCTCTCTGGGGCCAACGTCCTGACTTTC.

This clonotype came up a few times. The CDR3 loop is CASSPPLLTDASYEQYF. The CDR3 nucleotides read TGTGCCAGCAGTCCGCCCCTTTTGACGGATGCCTCCTACGAGCAGTACTTC. The chain joins TRBV28 to TRBJ2-7; unclear D gene. This CDR3 has 17 amino acids. V was shortened by 5 bases and J by 0 bases, with 20 bases between the two germline ends. Germline V gene lookup returns CDR1 MDHEN and CDR2 SYDVKM.

This clonotype has a handful of counts. This chain connects TRBV6-1 to TRBJ2-7; no reliable D call. V lost 6 bases and J 3 bases, leaving 9 bases between the germline ends. The CDR3 has 12 amino acids. CDR1 and CDR2 (germline): MNHNS, SASEGT. The CDR3 protein is CASRAPDYEQYF. CDR3 in DNA: TGTGCCAGCAGGGCCCCGGACTACGAGCAGTACTTC.

Details on this clonotype: At one boundary the junction diverges from the germline segment, which might be a read error. The V and J genes are TRBV3-1 and TRBJ2-1, with 16 bases fitting TRBD2. CDR1 and CDR2 (germline): LGHDT, YNNKEL (reference sequence). The CDR3 contains 20 residues. CDR3: CASSQGPGLAGGPLNNEQFF. For the CDR3, the DNA is TGTGCCAGCAGTCAAGGCCCGGGACTAGCGGGGGGGCCTCTCAACAATGAGCAGTTCTTC.

This clonotype has more than one count but fewer than ten. The chain couples TRBV29-1 to TRBJ1-1, with D tentatively TRBD1 (6 bases). The CDR3 totals 12 residues. V lost 7 bases to trimming and J lost 0 bases, with 9 bases between them. CDR1 SQVTM and CDR2 ANQGSEA come from the germline V gene. The chain's CDR3 is CSAGHLNTEAFF. The CDR3 DNA reads TGCAGCGCGGGACACTTGAACACTGAAGCTTTCTTT.

The chain employs TRBV13 and TRBJ1-2, with D possibly matching TRBD1 (5 bases). The CDR3 has 16 residues. Trimming removed 5 bases at V and 0 bases at J, with 16 bases between. Germline V gene lookup returns CDR1 PRHDT and CDR2 FYEKMQ (reference sequence). CDR3 residues: CASSLAGSGTNYGYTF. CDR3 bases: TGTGCCAGCAGCCTAGCCGGGTCAGGGACTAACTATGGCTACACCTTC.

The V call is TRBV7-9, the J call TRBJ1-2; 11 bases line up with TRBD1. CDR3 length: 16 amino acids. Trimming removed 2 bases from V and 3 bases from J; junction bases left unmatched: 5. The germline gives CDR1 SEHNR, CDR2 FQNEAQ (reference sequence). The CDR3 DNA reads as TGTGCCAGCAGCTTAAGGACAGGGGGCCTTGACTATGGCTACACCTTC. This sequence encodes CASSLRTGGLDYGYTF.

For the CDR3, the DNA is TGCAGCGTTGCTGAGGGGGGGATCACAGATACGCAGTATTTT. The encoded protein is CSVAEGGITDTQYF. The chain combines TRBV29-1 with TRBJ2-3; the D gene is possibly TRBD2 (7 bases). V gave up 4 bases and J gave up 2 bases, with 13 bases separating them. This CDR3 has 14 amino acids. Germline V gene sequence: CDR1 SQVTM, CDR2 ANQGSEA.

The chain recombines TRBV6-2 or TRBV6-3 with TRBJ2-3; D tentatively fits TRBD1 or TRBD2 (6 bases each). V lost 11 bases, J lost 4 bases, and 19 bases lay in between. Germline-derived CDR1 and CDR2 are MNHEY and SVGEGT. The length of the CDR3 is 14 residues. The CDR3 sequence: CAAYGGPWSDTQYF. The CDR3 coding sequence is TGTGCCGCCTATGGGGGGCCGTGGTCAGATACGCAGTATTTT.

This clonotype was seen a handful of times. The DNA for the CDR3 is TGTGCCAGCAGCCAGGGGCTGGGGAACTACAATGAGCAGTTCTTC. Translation gives CASSQGLGNYNEQFF. This sequence joins TRBV7-2 and TRBJ2-1; TRBD1 is a possible D gene (6 bases). Between the trimmed V and J ends, which lost 5 bases and 3 bases, there was a span of 14 bases. Germline CDR1 SGHTA, CDR2 FQGNSA. This CDR3 has 15 amino acids.